Sequencing of this TCR beta chain was carried out in a study of regulatory dendritic cells for organ transplantation (dated by TCRdb to about 2017). At the level of the whole study: Sorted naive and memory CD4+ and CD8+ T cells had their TCRbeta repertoires sequenced both before and after allostimulation with either regulatory or mature dendritic cells.

A multiplexed two-step PCR with Vbeta-specific forward primers and Jbeta-specific reverse primers was used to amplify the TCRbeta CDR3 regions. TCRbeta libraries were sequenced on an Illumina instrument through the immunoSEQ service. For the original study's pipeline: IMGT annotation was used to assign V, D and J genes, and synthetic CDR3 analogues were used to correct counts for multiplex PCR bias. The immunoSEQ Analyzer calculated repertoire clonality as one minus the normalized Shannon entropy. Fisher's exact test with Benjamini-Hochberg false discovery rate control was used to define clonal expansion, with two-tailed P<0.01. TCRdb stores this immuneACCESS table with in-frame sequences only. Part of the clones is absent; in the studies checked, under half of the shortfall reflects unresolved V genes, and no reason is known for the rest. V and J calls and clone size are those listed in that table; D and trimming were worked out from the DNA. A total of 12,000 or so clones appear in this sample, about 66% of them only once. The top ten constitute 18% of the sample.

Study-level results and caveats: Among the resting subsets, the most alloreactive TCR clonotypes were found in memory CD8+ T cells. The repertoires of naive CD4+ and CD8+ T cells were highly diverse, while memory cell repertoires were less diverse, with memory CD8+ cells being the most oligoclonal. In both subjects, allostimulation led to expansion of memory CD8+ clones, although regulatory dendritic cells appeared to cause more limited expansion than mature dendritic cells did. Only a couple of subjects were sequenced, and the authors noted considerable between-individual heterogeneity in the alloreactive memory CD8+ T cell pool.

A word on this clone: No antigen is known for it. One base away there is no much larger clone; base qualities are not given.

Naive T cells were sorted as CD45RA+ and memory T cells as CD45RO+ CD4+ or CD8+ cells by FACS. T cells for TCR sequencing came from two healthy control subjects. Sorted T cell subsets that were not stimulated were used as baseline controls for the mixed lymphocyte reactions. The Qiagen DNeasy Blood & Tissue Kit was used for extraction of genomic DNA. CDR1 and CDR2 are read off the germline V gene as SGDLS and YYNGEE. From the cysteine through the phenylalanine, the CDR3 covers 14 amino acids. Just CDR3 DNA is preserved here, 42 bases in frame from base 1. Germline trimming amounts to 4 bases on V and 5 bases on J, with 8 as the count of junction bases outside the gene matches.

This TCR derives from a human donor in good health. Recombination joined TRBV9 with TRBJ1-2; 7 bases in between match TRBD1. The sequenced sample was memory CD8+ T cells from blood. The sample's cell subset or site, from its label and the paper: CD45RO+ memory T cells. In nucleotide form, the sequence is TGTGCCAGCAGCTCTCCAGGGGGAAGGTATGGCTACACCTTC. Its protein is CASSSPGGRYGYTF.